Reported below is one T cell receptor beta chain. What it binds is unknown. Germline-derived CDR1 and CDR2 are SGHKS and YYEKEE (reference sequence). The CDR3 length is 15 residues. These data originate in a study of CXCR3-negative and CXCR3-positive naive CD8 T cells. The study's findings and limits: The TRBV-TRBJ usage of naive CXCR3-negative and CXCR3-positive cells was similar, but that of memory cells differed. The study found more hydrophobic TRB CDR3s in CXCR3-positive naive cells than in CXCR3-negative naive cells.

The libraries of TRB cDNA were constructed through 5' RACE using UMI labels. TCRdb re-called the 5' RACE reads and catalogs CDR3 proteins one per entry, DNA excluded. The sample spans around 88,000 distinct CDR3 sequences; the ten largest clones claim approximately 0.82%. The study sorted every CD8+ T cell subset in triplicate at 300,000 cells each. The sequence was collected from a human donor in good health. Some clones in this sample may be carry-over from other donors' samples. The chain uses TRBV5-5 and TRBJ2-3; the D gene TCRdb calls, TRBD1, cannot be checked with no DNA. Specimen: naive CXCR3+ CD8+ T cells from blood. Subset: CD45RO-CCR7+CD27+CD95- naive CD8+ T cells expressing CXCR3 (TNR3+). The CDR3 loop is CASSSPGQGGDTQYF.